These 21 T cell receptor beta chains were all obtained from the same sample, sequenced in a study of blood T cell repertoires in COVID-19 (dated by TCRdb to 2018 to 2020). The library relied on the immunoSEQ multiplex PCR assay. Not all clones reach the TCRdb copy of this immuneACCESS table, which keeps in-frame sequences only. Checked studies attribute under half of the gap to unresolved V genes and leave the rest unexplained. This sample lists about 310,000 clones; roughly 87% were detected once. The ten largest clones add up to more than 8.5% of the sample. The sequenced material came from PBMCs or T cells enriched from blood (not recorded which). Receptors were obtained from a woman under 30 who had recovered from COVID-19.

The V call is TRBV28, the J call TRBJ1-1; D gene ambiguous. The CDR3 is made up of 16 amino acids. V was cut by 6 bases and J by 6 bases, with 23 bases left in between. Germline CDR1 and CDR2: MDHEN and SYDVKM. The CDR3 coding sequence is TGTGCCAGCAGAAGCTTAGGAGGGAAGGGAGCCTCTGAAGCTTTCTTT. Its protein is CASRSLGGKGASEAFF.

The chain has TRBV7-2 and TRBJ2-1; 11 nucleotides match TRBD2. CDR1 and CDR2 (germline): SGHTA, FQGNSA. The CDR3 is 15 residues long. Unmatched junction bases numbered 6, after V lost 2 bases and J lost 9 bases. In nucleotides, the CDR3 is TGTGCCAGCAGCTTAATAGCGGGGGGGCCAGGTGAGCAGTTCTTC. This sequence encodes CASSLIAGGPGEQFF.

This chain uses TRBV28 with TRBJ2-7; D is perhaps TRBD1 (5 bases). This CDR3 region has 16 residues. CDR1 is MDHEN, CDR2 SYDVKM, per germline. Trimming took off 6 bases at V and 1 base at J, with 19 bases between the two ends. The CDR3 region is CASSYPLRDISYEQYF. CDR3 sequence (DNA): TGTGCCAGCAGCTACCCCCTCAGGGATATTTCCTACGAGCAGTACTTC.

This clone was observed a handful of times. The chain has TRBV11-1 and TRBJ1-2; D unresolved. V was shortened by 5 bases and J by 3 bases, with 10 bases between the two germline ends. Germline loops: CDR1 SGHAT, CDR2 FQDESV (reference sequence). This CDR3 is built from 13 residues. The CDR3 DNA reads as TGTGCCAGCAGCCCTAACCCGGACTATGGCTACACCTTC. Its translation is CASSPNPDYGYTF. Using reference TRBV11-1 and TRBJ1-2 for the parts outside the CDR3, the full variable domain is EAEVAQSPRYKITEKSQAVAFWCDPISGHATLYWYRQILGQGPELLVQFQDESVVDDSQLPKDRFSAERLKGVDSTLKIQPAELGDSAMYLCASSPNPDYGYTFGSGTRLTVV.

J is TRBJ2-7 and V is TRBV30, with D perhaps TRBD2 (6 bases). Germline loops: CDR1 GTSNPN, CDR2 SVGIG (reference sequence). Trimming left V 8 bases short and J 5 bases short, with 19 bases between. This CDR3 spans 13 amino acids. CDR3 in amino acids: CALAEGRAHEQYF. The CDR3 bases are TGTGCCCTCGCGGAGGGCAGGGCCCACGAGCAGTACTTC.

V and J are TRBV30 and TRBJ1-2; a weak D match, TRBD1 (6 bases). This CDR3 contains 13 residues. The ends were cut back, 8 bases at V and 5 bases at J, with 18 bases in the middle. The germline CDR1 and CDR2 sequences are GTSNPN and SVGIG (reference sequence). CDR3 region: CAGEAGALYGYTF. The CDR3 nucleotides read TGTGCCGGGGAAGCGGGGGCCCTTTATGGCTACACCTTC.

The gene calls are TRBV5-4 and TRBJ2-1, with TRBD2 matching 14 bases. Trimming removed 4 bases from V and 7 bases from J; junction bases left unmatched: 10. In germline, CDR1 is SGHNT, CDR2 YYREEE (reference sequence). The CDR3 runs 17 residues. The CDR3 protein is CASSIGLAGGPTNEQFF. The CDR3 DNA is TGTGCCAGCAGCATCGGACTAGCGGGAGGACCGACGAATGAGCAGTTCTTC.

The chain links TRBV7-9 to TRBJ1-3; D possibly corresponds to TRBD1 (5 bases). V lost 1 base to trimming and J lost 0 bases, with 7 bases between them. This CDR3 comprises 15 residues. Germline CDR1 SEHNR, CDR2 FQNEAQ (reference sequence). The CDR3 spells CASSLGQISGNTIYF. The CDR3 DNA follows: TGTGCCAGCAGCTTAGGACAGATCTCTGGAAACACCATATATTTT.

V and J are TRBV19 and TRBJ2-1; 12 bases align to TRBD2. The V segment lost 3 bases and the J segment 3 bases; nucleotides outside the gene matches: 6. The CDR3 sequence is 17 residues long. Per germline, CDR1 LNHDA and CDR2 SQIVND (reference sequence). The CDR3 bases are TGTGCCAGTAGTATTTCGACTAGCGGGAGCTTCTACAATGAGCAGTTCTTC. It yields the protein CASSISTSGSFYNEQFF. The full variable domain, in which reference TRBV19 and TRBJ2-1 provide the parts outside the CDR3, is DGGITQSPKYLFRKEGQNVTLSCEQNLNHDAMYWYRQDPGQGLRLIYYSQIVNDFQKGDIAEGYSVSREKKESFPLTVTSAQKNPTAFYLCASSISTSGSFYNEQFFGPGTRLTVL.

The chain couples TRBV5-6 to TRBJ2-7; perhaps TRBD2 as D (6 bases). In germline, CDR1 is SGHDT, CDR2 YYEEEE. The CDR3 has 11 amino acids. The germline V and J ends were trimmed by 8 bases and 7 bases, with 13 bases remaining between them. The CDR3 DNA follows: TGTGCCAGTTCGTTGGGGGGAGAGCAGTACTTC. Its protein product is CASSLGGEQYF.

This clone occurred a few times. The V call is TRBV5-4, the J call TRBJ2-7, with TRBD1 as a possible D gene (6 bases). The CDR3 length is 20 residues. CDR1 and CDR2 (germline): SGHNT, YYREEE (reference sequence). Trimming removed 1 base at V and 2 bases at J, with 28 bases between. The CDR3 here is CASSLFHGTPIGTPPYEQYF. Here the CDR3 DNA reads TGTGCCAGCAGCTTGTTTCACGGGACACCCATTGGGACCCCTCCCTACGAGCAGTACTTC. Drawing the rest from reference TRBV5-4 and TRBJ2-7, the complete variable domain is ETGVTQSPTHLIKTRGQQVTLRCSSQSGHNTVSWYQQALGQGPQFIFQYYREEENGRGNFPPRFSGLQFPNYSSELNVNALELDDSALYLCASSLFHGTPIGTPPYEQYFGPGTRLTVT.

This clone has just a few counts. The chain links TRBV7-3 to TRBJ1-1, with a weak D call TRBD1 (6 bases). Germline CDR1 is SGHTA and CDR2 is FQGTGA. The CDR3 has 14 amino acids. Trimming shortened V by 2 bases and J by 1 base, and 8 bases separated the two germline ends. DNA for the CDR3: TGTGCCAGCAGCTTACAACAGGGGAACACTGAAGCTTTCTTT. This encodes CASSLQQGNTEAFF.

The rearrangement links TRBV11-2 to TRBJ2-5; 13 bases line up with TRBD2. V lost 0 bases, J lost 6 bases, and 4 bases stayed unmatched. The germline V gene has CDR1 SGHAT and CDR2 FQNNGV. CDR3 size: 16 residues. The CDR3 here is CASSLDGLAGVKTQYF. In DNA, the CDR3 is TGTGCCAGCAGCTTAGACGGACTAGCGGGAGTGAAGACCCAGTACTTC.

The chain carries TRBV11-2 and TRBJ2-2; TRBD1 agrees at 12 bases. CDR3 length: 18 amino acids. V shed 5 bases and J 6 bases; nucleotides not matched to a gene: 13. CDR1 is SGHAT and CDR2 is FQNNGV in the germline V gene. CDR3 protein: CASSAPYYRDRGPGELFF. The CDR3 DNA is TGTGCCAGCAGCGCGCCGTACTACCGGGACAGGGGGCCCGGGGAGCTGTTTTTT.

CDR3 nucleotides: TGTGCCAGCGATACCTACAGGAATACTAACACTGAAGCTTTCTTT. Translation gives CASDTYRNTNTEAFF. The chain couples TRBV28 to TRBJ1-1; D possibly corresponds to TRBD1 (5 bases). This CDR3 is 15 amino acids long. V lost 8 bases, J lost 2 bases, and 18 bases lay in between. Looked up from germline, CDR1 is MDHEN and CDR2 is SYDVKM.

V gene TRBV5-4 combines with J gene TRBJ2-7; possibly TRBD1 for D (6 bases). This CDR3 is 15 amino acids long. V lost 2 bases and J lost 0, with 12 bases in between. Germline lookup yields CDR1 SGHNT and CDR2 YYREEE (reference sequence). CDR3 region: CASSLRGSGSYEQYF. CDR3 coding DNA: TGTGCCAGCAGCTTAAGGGGGAGCGGCTCCTACGAGCAGTACTTC.

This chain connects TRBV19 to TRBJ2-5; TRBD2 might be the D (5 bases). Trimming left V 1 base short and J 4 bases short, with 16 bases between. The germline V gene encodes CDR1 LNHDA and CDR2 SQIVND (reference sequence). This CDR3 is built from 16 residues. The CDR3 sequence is CASSIGATIGLETQYF. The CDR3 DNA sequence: TGTGCCAGTAGTATAGGGGCGACTATCGGACTAGAGACCCAGTACTTC.

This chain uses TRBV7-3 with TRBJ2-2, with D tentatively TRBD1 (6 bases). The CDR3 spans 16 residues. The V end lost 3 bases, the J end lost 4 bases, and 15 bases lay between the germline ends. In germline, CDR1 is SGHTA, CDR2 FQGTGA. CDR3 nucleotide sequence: TGTGCCAGCAGCTTCAGGGCAGGGGAACTCACCGGGGAGCTGTTTTTT. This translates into CASSFRAGELTGELFF.

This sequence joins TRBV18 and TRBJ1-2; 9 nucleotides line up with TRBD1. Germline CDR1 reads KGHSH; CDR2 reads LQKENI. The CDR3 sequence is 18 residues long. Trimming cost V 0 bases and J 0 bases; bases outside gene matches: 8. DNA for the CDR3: TGTGCCAGCTCACCACCGGGGACAGGGTCCTTGGCTAACTATGGCTACACCTTC. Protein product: CASSPPGTGSLANYGYTF.

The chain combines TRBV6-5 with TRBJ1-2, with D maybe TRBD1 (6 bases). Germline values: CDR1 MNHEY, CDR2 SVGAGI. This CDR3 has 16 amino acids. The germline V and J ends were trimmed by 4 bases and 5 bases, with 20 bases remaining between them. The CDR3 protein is CASSFLDRSHSYGYTF. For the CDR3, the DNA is TGTGCCAGCAGTTTCCTTGACAGGTCCCACTCTTATGGCTACACCTTC.

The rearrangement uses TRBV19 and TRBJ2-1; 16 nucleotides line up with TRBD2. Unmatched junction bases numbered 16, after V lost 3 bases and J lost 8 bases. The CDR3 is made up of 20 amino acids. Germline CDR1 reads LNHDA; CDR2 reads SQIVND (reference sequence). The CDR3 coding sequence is TGTGCCAGTAGTATTGGCAGGGGACTGGGACTAGCGGGAGGGCCATATGAGCAGTTCTTC. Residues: CASSIGRGLGLAGGPYEQFF.